Following are 12 T cell receptor beta chains from one sample sequenced in a study of STAT5B mutations in CD4+ large granular lymphocyte leukemia. Sequencing used immunoSEQ multiplex PCR; TCRdb keeps in-frame clones, though not all of them. The sample contains 20,000 to 25,000 clones, approximately 79% of which appear only once. Material for sequencing was CD4+ T cells from blood buffy coats. These receptors were collected from a human donor in good health.

V and J are TRBV2 and TRBJ1-3; D is perhaps TRBD1 (6 bases). Germline V gene lookup returns CDR1 SNHLY and CDR2 FYNNEI. Trimming shortened V by 4 bases and J by 2 bases, and 12 bases separated the two germline ends. CDR3 size: 15 residues. The CDR3 DNA sequence: TGTGCCAGCAGTGCGACCGGGACACCTGGAAACACCATATATTTT. Encoded protein: CASSATGTPGNTIYF.

This chain joins TRBV18 and TRBJ2-7, with TRBD1 identical over 9 bases. This CDR3 region has 15 residues. Germline values: CDR1 KGHSH, CDR2 LQKENI. V shed 3 bases, J shed 5 bases, and the junction held 8 bases outside the gene matches. The CDR3 sequence: CASSPGQGTRHEQYF. CDR3 coding DNA: TGTGCCAGCTCACCCGGACAGGGGACGCGACACGAGCAGTACTTC.

The V gene is TRBV5-6, the J gene TRBJ1-1; D gene unclear. CDR3 size: 14 residues. Trimming removed 5 bases from V and 0 bases from J, with 11 bases in between. The germline V gene has CDR1 SGHDT and CDR2 YYEEEE. The CDR3 bases are TGTGCCAGCAGACTTGGAGTAATGAACACTGAAGCTTTCTTT. As protein: CASRLGVMNTEAFF. Based on the CDR3 plus reference TRBV5-6 and TRBJ1-1, the full variable domain is DAGVTQSPTHLIKTRGQQVTLRCSPKSGHDTVSWYQQALGQGPQFIFQYYEEEERQRGNFPDRFSGHQFPNYSSELNVNALLLGDSALYLCASRLGVMNTEAFFGQGTRLTVV.

The V call is TRBV6-1, the J call TRBJ2-5; a weak D match, TRBD2 (5 bases). Per germline, CDR1 MNHNS and CDR2 SASEGT. V was clipped by 5 bases and J by 2 bases, with 15 bases between them. This CDR3 has 15 residues. In nucleotides, the CDR3 is TGTGCCAGCAGTTCACCGGGATCTCCGCAAGAGACCCAGTACTTC. It specifies CASSSPGSPQETQYF.

The chain is built from TRBV19 and TRBJ2-7, with 10 bases lining up with TRBD2. The CDR3 is 17 residues long. Germline V CDR1 and CDR2: LNHDA, SQIVND (reference sequence). V was clipped by 2 bases and J by 2 bases; unmatched bases: 9. This CDR3 is CASSISASGGYTYEQYF. The CDR3 DNA sequence: TGTGCCAGTAGTATATCGGCTAGCGGGGGATACACCTACGAGCAGTACTTC. The entire variable domain, with the rest obtained from reference TRBV19 and TRBJ2-7, is as follows: DGGITQSPKYLFRKEGQNVTLSCEQNLNHDAMYWYRQDPGQGLRLIYYSQIVNDFQKGDIAEGYSVSREKKESFPLTVTSAQKNPTAFYLCASSISASGGYTYEQYFGPGTRLTVT.

The chain employs TRBV18 and TRBJ1-1; 9 bases agree with TRBD1. The CDR3 runs to 16 residues. CDR1 is KGHSH and CDR2 is LQKENI in the germline V gene. V trimming: 0 bases; J trimming: 0 bases; junction bases outside the gene matches: 2. CDR3 nucleotides: TGTGCCAGCTCACCACCGAACAGGGGGCTGAACACTGAAGCTTTCTTT. Its translation is CASSPPNRGLNTEAFF.

The chain employs TRBV5-1 and TRBJ1-4, with D maybe TRBD1 (6 bases). V was cut by 1 base and J by 2 bases, with 12 bases left in between. Germline V lookup: CDR1 SGHRS, CDR2 YFSETQ. The CDR3 is 16 amino acids. In DNA form, the CDR3 reads TGCGCCAGCAGCTTGCGGGGGCTACACACTAATGAAAAACTGTTTTTT. Encoded protein: CASSLRGLHTNEKLFF.

CDR3 loop: CASTRQEANYGYTF. The DNA for the CDR3 is TGTGCCAGCACCCGACAGGAGGCTAACTATGGCTACACCTTC. V is TRBV7-9 and J is TRBJ1-2, with D perhaps TRBD1 (6 bases). Germline V gene sequence: CDR1 SEHNR, CDR2 FQNEAQ (reference sequence). This CDR3 comprises 14 residues. V dropped 7 bases and J dropped 0 bases, with 12 bases sitting between them.

The genes are TRBV11-3 and TRBJ2-7, with D possibly called TRBD1 or TRBD2 (5 bases each). Germline V gene lookup returns CDR1 SGHNT and CDR2 YENEEA. V lost 5 bases and J lost 5, with 10 bases in between. The CDR3 is made up of 12 amino acids. Here the CDR3 reads CASSVRGNEQYF. The CDR3 region has the DNA TGTGCCAGCAGCGTACGGGGCAACGAGCAGTACTTC.

This chain connects TRBV7-2 to TRBJ2-7, with 7 bases aligning to TRBD1. This CDR3 is built from 14 residues. Germline-derived CDR1 and CDR2 are SGHTA and FQGNSA. V shed 5 bases, J shed 2 bases, and the junction held 6 bases outside the gene matches. The CDR3 nucleotides are TGTGCCAGCAGCATACAGGGGTTTGCCTACGAGCAGTACTTC. Translation: CASSIQGFAYEQYF.

The chain uses TRBV25-1 and TRBJ1-4; D not resolved. The germline V gene encodes CDR1 MGHDK and CDR2 SYGVNS. V lost 1 base, J lost 7 bases, and 13 bases lay in between. This CDR3 region has 15 residues. The CDR3 region has the DNA TGTGCCAGCAGTGAATTGGGGAGGTCTAGTGAAAAACTGTTTTTT. Its translation: CASSELGRSSEKLFF.

This chain uses TRBV14 with TRBJ1-4, with D hard to call. Germline CDR1 SGHDN, CDR2 FVKESK. This CDR3 is 14 amino acids long. Trimming left V 4 bases short and J 0 bases short, with 6 bases between. The DNA for the CDR3 is TGTGCCAGCAGCCCGCGTGCAACTAATGAAAAACTGTTTTTT. Translating it yields CASSPRATNEKLFF.